This TCR beta chain is from a study of shared clonotypes between healthy human individuals. Findings of the study overall: All-four-donor shared clonotypes had higher generation probabilities than non-shared clonotypes did. Estimated richness was generally greater in naive than memory subsets.

TCRdb keeps only in-frame clones here, not all; method: immunoSEQ multiplex PCR. This sample has approximately 640,000 clones, with roughly 88% found just once. Everyone who donated was a Caucasian adult who lived in Nashville, Tennessee. Germline trimming cut 2 bases from V and 2 bases from J; bases unmatched to any gene: 14. Germline V gives CDR1 MNHEY, CDR2 SMNVEV (reference sequence). There are 22 residues in the CDR3. This clone occurred once. The antigen is not known. The rearrangement links TRBV27 to TRBJ2-2; 16 bases are a match to TRBD2. The sample taken for sequencing was memory CD8+ T cells from PBMCs. Noted subset: CD45RO+ cells pooled with CCR7-negative TemRA cells. This receptor was identified in a man aged 18 to 29 in good health. Some clones in this sample may be carry-over from other donors' samples. The CDR3 DNA is TGTGCCAGCAGTTTAGCGGGACTAGCGGGAGGGGCCCCTAATTTAAACACCGGGGAGCTGTTTTTT. The encoded protein is CASSLAGLAGGAPNLNTGELFF.